The clone carrying this TCR beta chain has a count of ten or more. The antigen remains unidentified. V gave up 3 bases and J gave up 4 bases, with 9 bases separating them. CDR3 length equals 13 residues. In germline, CDR1 is LNHDA, CDR2 SQIVND (reference sequence). The sample originates from a study of T cells in Graves' hyperthyroidism and ophthalmopathy. Across the whole study: Peripheral blood was taken when the disease was first diagnosed, before any treatment began. General study points: The model made its ophthalmopathy prediction, and onset followed a median roughly 6.5 months later. Expanded thyroid clonotypes (above 0.001) were mostly also found in blood.

PBMCs were collected from an approximately 9.2 ml volume of fresh peripheral blood. TCR beta CDR3 region amplification was performed from RNA transcripts. The HTBI primer set was used in a first-round RT-PCR of the TCR CDR3. MiXCR, run by TCRdb on the multiplex PCR reads, gives a single entry per CDR3 protein. The sample records about 610,000 distinct CDR3 sequences, about 15% being singletons. This clonotype originated in a woman aged 40 to 50 with Graves' ophthalmopathy. The V gene is TRBV19, the J gene TRBJ1-1; no reliable D call. Sequencing was done on a sample of blood. CDR3 sequence reads: CASSMKGSTEAFF. In DNA form, the CDR3 reads TGTGCCAGTAGTATGAAGGGTTCCACTGAAGCTTTCTTT.